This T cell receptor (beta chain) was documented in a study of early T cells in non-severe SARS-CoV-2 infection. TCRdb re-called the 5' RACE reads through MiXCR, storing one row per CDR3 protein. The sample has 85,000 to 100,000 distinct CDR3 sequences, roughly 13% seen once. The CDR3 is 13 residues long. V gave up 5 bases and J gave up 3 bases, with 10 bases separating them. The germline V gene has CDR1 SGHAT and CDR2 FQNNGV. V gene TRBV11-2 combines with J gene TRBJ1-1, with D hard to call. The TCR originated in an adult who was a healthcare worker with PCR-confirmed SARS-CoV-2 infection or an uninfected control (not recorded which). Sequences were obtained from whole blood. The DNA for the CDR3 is TGTGCCAGCAGCCACCCTCCCCACACTGAAGCTTTCTTT. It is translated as CASSHPPHTEAFF.